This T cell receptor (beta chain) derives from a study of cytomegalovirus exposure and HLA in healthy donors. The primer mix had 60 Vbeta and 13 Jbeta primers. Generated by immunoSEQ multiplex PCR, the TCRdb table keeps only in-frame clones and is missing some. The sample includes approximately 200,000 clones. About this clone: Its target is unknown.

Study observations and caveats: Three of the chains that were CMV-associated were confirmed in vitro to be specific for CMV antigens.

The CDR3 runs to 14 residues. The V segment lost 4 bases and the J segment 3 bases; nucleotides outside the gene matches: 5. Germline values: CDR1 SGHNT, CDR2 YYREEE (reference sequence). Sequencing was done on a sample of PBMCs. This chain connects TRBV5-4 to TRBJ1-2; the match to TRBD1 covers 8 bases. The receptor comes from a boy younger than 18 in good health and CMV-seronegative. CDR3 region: CASSRTGIYYGYTF. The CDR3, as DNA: TGTGCCAGCAGCAGGACAGGGATTTACTATGGCTACACCTTC.